The rows below give T cell receptor beta chains drawn from one sample of a study of control samples from healthy donors and cancer patients. Assay: immunoSEQ multiplex PCR; the TCRdb copy retains only in-frame clones and omits some. The sample comprises under 200,000 clones, 91% of which are singletons, and 1.5% rests with the top ten. Sequenced material: blood. These receptor sequences come from a woman aged 25 to 39 in good health. CDR3s include the opening cysteine and the closing phenylalanine or tryptophan. Fields, in order: D gene, clone size, J gene, V gene, CDR3 protein, CDR3 DNA. The D gene is left open where the match is weak. Size is omitted from some rows. Given values are once, few, many or a class for expanded clones.

TRBD1 | NA | TRBJ2-2 | TRBV4-3 | CASSQDSRQGAFGELFF | TGCGCCAGCAGCCAAGATTCGCGACAGGGGGCATTCGGGGAGCTGTTTTTT
NA | NA | TRBJ2-7 | TRBV12-3/TRBV12-4 | CASSFRGYEQYF | TGTGCCAGCAGTTTCAGGGGTTACGAGCAGTACTTC
NA | NA | TRBJ2-3 | TRBV7-3 | CASRHTQYF | TGTGCCAGCAGACACACGCAGTATTTT
TRBD2 | NA | TRBJ2-2 | TRBV24-1 | CATSDLTSGSWDTGELFF | TGTGCCACCAGTGACCTGACTAGCGGGAGTTGGGACACCGGGGAGCTGTTTTTT
TRBD1 | NA | TRBJ1-4 | TRBV7-2 | CASSGDRGEKLFF | TGTGCCAGCAGCGGGGACAGGGGCGAAAAACTGTTTTTT
TRBD1 | NA | TRBJ1-2 | TRBV9 | CASSSGQGRYGYTF | TGTGCCAGCAGCTCCGGACAGGGGCGGTATGGCTACACCTTC
NA | NA | TRBJ1-2 | TRBV19 | CASSTREQGYGYTF | TGTGCCAGTAGTACGCGGGAACAGGGATATGGCTACACCTTC
NA | NA | TRBJ2-6 | TRBV11-2 | CASSLGSGANVLTF | TGTGCCAGCAGCTTAGGATCTGGGGCCAACGTCCTGACTTTC
TRBD1 | NA | TRBJ1-1 | TRBV29-1 | CSVDRGPMNTEAFF | TGCAGCGTTGACAGGGGGCCCATGAACACTGAAGCTTTCTTT
TRBD1 | once | TRBJ2-7 | TRBV19 | CASSMDRGDEQYF | TGTGCCAGTAGTATGGACAGGGGCGACGAGCAGTACTTC
NA | once | TRBJ1-5 | TRBV4-1 | CASSQETYSNQPQHF | TGCGCCAGCAGCCAAGAAACGTATAGCAATCAGCCCCAGCATTTT
NA | once | TRBJ1-1 | TRBV6-5 | CASSIDRSMNTEAFF | TGTGCCAGCAGTATCGACAGGTCCATGAACACTGAAGCTTTCTTT
NA | NA | TRBJ1-1 | TRBV2 | CASSTQGRVTEAFF | TGTGCCAGCAGTACCCAGGGAAGGGTCACTGAAGCTTTCTTT
NA | NA | TRBJ1-5 | TRBV6-2/TRBV6-3 | CASSVTGTTYSNQPQHF | TGTGCCAGCAGTGTCACCGGGACAACGTATAGCAATCAGCCCCAGCATTTT
NA | once | TRBJ1-1 | TRBV9 | CASSLEGGEGTEAFF | TGTGCCAGCAGCCTAGAGGGAGGAGAAGGAACTGAAGCTTTCTTT
TRBD1 | NA | TRBJ1-5 | TRBV6-5 | CASSPRTGGHQPQHF | TGTGCCAGCAGCCCCAGGACAGGGGGCCATCAGCCCCAGCATTTT
NA | once | TRBJ2-7 | TRBV4-3 | CASSQGTGNEQYF | TGCGCCAGCAGCCAAGGCACAGGGAACGAGCAGTACTTC
TRBD1 | NA | TRBJ2-1 | TRBV11-2 | CASSLDRDNEQFF | TGTGCCAGCAGCTTGGACAGGGACAATGAGCAGTTCTTC
NA | NA | TRBJ1-5 | TRBV5-4 | CASTIWGKNQPQHF | TGTGCCAGCACCATCTGGGGCAAGAATCAGCCCCAGCATTTT
NA | once | TRBJ2-6 | TRBV4-1 | CASSQASSSGANVLTF | TGCGCCAGCAGCCAAGCCTCCAGCTCTGGGGCCAACGTCCTGACTTTC
NA | once | TRBJ1-1 | TRBV4-3 | CASSQEPTVTLNTEAFF | TGCGCCAGCAGCCAAGAACCGACAGTGACCCTGAACACTGAAGCTTTCTTT
TRBD1 | NA | TRBJ2-5 | TRBV6-5 | CASSYSGQGVETQYF | TGTGCCAGCAGTTACTCGGGACAGGGGGTAGAGACCCAGTACTTC
TRBD1 | NA | TRBJ2-7 | TRBV5-4 | CASSSTGTGGYEQYF | TGTGCCAGCAGCTCCACCGGGACAGGGGGATACGAGCAGTACTTC
TRBD1 | NA | TRBJ2-7 | TRBV19 | CASSIRDSHEQYF | TGTGCCAGTAGTATTCGGGACAGCCACGAGCAGTACTTC
TRBD1 | once | TRBJ1-2 | TRBV15 | CATSRDRGREGYTF | TGTGCCACCAGCAGAGATAGGGGGCGTGAAGGCTACACCTTC
TRBD2 | NA | TRBJ2-7 | TRBV5-1 | CASSPASGRGHEQYF | TGCGCCAGCAGCCCCGCTAGCGGGAGGGGTCACGAGCAGTACTTC
TRBD1 | NA | TRBJ1-6 | TRBV19 | CASRPGQAYYNSPLHF | TGTGCCAGTAGACCGGGACAGGCCTACTATAATTCACCCCTCCACTTT
TRBD1 | NA | TRBJ2-5 | TRBV7-8 | CASSTYRGQETQYF | TGTGCCAGCAGCACCTACAGGGGGCAAGAGACCCAGTACTTC
NA | NA | TRBJ2-5 | TRBV5-4 | CASSLVGYQETQYF | TGTGCCAGCAGCTTGGTTGGGTACCAAGAGACCCAGTACTTC
NA | NA | TRBJ1-2 | TRBV11-3 | CASSLGQARYGYTF | TGTGCCAGCAGCTTAGGACAGGCTCGCTATGGCTACACCTTC
NA | few | TRBJ1-4 | TRBV28 | CASSSPLATNEKLFF | TGTGCCAGCAGTTCCCCACTGGCAACTAATGAAAAACTGTTTTTT
NA | once | TRBJ1-5 | TRBV4-1 | CASSQVGYRAGQPQHF | TGCGCCAGCAGCCAAGTAGGTTACAGGGCGGGGCAGCCCCAGCATTTT
NA | NA | TRBJ1-1 | TRBV7-9 | CASSLAAEAFF | TGTGCCAGCAGCTTAGCTGCTGAAGCTTTCTTT
TRBD1 | NA | TRBJ1-5 | TRBV19 | CASSIQGAYQPQHF | TGTGCCAGTAGTATCCAGGGGGCGTATCAGCCCCAGCATTTT
NA | NA | TRBJ1-6 | TRBV7-2 | CASNPGQYNSPLHF | TGTGCCAGCAACCCGGGACAATATAATTCACCCCTCCACTTT
NA | once | TRBJ1-2 | TRBV28 | CASSLYRVGGYTF | TGTGCCAGCAGTTTATACAGGGTCGGAGGCTACACCTTC
TRBD1 | NA | TRBJ2-7 | TRBV27 | CASSLSTGQGYEQYF | TGTGCCAGCAGTTTATCGACGGGACAGGGCTACGAGCAGTACTTC
NA | NA | TRBJ2-3 | TRBV9 | CASSVAPPDTQYF | TGTGCCAGCAGCGTAGCCCCCCCAGATACGCAGTATTTT
TRBD1 | NA | TRBJ1-6 | TRBV19 | CATTGTGASPLHF | TGTGCCACCACCGGGACAGGGGCATCACCCCTCCACTTT
NA | NA | TRBJ2-1 | TRBV5-1 | CASRGEGAYNEQFF | TGCGCCAGCAGGGGAGAGGGGGCCTACAATGAGCAGTTCTTC
NA | NA | TRBJ1-3 | TRBV6-5 | CASSYGAGQGNTIYF | TGTGCCAGCAGTTACGGGGCAGGGCAGGGAAACACCATATATTTT
NA | NA | TRBJ1-4 | TRBV6-1 | CASSEGAGNEKLFF | TGTGCCAGCAGTGAGGGGGCAGGGAATGAAAAACTGTTTTTT